These 6 T cell receptor beta chains came from one sample sequenced in a study of blood T cells in healthy people across ages. The second PCR ran roughly 6 to 11 cycles with a sample-barcoded 5' primer and J-beta primers. TCRdb reanalysed the 5' RACE reads using MiXCR and keeps one entry per CDR3 protein. The repertoire holds almost 800,000 distinct CDR3 sequences, with about 62% as singletons. The sample consisted of blood. The receptors stem from a man under 40 in good health.

This chain uses TRBV15 with TRBJ2-5, with a weak D call TRBD1 (5 bases). V was trimmed by 1 base and J by 5 bases, leaving 11 bases between them. CDR3 length: 14 amino acids. In germline, CDR1 is LNHNV, CDR2 YYDKDF (reference sequence). CDR3 loop: CATSRVGAGETQYF. CDR3 coding DNA: TGTGCCACCAGCAGAGTTGGGGCCGGCGAGACCCAGTACTTC.

The genes are TRBV12-3 or TRBV12-4 and TRBJ2-6, with 7 bases matching TRBD2. J lost 3 bases, V lost 6 bases, and 5 bases had no gene match. The CDR3 runs to 15 residues. CDR3 amino acids: CASSHRGVGANVLTF. DNA for the CDR3: TGTGCCAGCAGCCACCGGGGGGTTGGGGCCAACGTCCTGACTTTC.

The chain combines TRBV7-2 with TRBJ1-2; maybe TRBD1 (6 bases). The length of the CDR3 is 16 residues. The germline CDR1 and CDR2 sequences are SGHTA and FQGNSA. V was trimmed by 1 base and J by 8 bases, leaving 20 bases between them. In DNA form, the CDR3 reads TGTGCCAGCAGCTTAGATACAGGGTTCGACTTTACAGGCTACACCTTC. Translated: CASSLDTGFDFTGYTF.

The V and J genes are TRBV6-1 and TRBJ1-5; D is perhaps TRBD1 (6 bases). The CDR3 loop spans 15 amino acids. Germline V gene sequence: CDR1 MNHNS, CDR2 SASEGT. V gave up 3 bases and J gave up 3 bases, with 12 bases separating them. The CDR3 region is CASSEQTGTNQPQHF. The CDR3 DNA is TGTGCCAGCAGTGAGCAAACAGGGACCAATCAGCCCCAGCATTTT.

This clonotype has only a few counts. The gene calls are TRBV5-1 and TRBJ2-2; the D is unclear. The CDR3 contains 15 residues. The V and J ends lost 0 bases and 2 bases respectively, with 8 bases between them. Germline assignment: CDR1 SGHRS and CDR2 YFSETQ. The CDR3 sequence: CASSLGSTNTGELFF. DNA of the CDR3: TGCGCCAGCAGCTTGGGCTCCACCAACACCGGGGAGCTGTTTTTT.

This clonotype showed up just a few times. The chain recombines TRBV20-1 with TRBJ1-1; no clear D gene. CDR3 size: 12 residues. Germline CDR1 DFQATT, CDR2 SNEGSKA (reference sequence). Trimming stripped 6 bases from V and 0 bases from J, with 8 bases between. CDR3 in DNA: TGCAGTGCACACATCCTGAACACTGAAGCTTTCTTT. Translation: CSAHILNTEAFF.